What follows are 14 T cell receptor beta chains derived from one specimen sequenced in a study of blood T cell repertoires in COVID-19. Using immunoSEQ multiplex PCR, the repertoire was profiled, and TCRdb retains in-frame clones only, with some absent. The sample contains about 270,000 clones, more than 80% of which appear only once. Input material: PBMCs or T cells enriched from blood (not recorded which). The receptors stem from a woman aged 25 to 39 with acute COVID-19.

The V gene is TRBV20-1, the J gene TRBJ2-1; D not certain. Trimming shortened V by 3 bases and J by 2 bases, and 14 bases separated the two germline ends. CDR1 DFQATT and CDR2 SNEGSKA come from the germline V gene (reference sequence). There are 15 residues in the CDR3. The CDR3 sequence is CSASEPGTAYNEQFF. CDR3 bases: TGCAGTGCTAGTGAGCCAGGTACAGCCTACAATGAGCAGTTCTTC.

This sequence joins TRBV27 and TRBJ2-7; 10 bases line up with TRBD2. Per germline, CDR1 MNHEY and CDR2 SMNVEV (reference sequence). This CDR3 spans 16 amino acids. With V trimmed by 1 base and J by 3 bases, 6 bases remained unmatched. The CDR3, as DNA: TGTGCCAGCAGTTTATTCGGGACTAGCGACCTCTACGAGCAGTACTTC. Translated: CASSLFGTSDLYEQYF.

The V gene is TRBV28, the J gene TRBJ2-7; the D gene is possibly TRBD1 (6 bases). The germline V gene has CDR1 MDHEN and CDR2 SYDVKM. Trimming shortened V by 6 bases and J by 2 bases, and 17 bases separated the two germline ends. There are 15 residues in the CDR3. CDR3 nucleotide sequence: TGTGCCAGCAGCCCTACCGACAGGTCTACCTACGAGCAGTACTTC. It encodes CASSPTDRSTYEQYF.

The rearrangement uses TRBV11-2 and TRBJ2-1, with D perhaps matching TRBD2 (6 bases). This CDR3 is built from 13 residues. V gave up 5 bases and J gave up 4 bases, with 9 bases separating them. Germline CDR1 reads SGHAT; CDR2 reads FQNNGV. The CDR3 coding sequence is TGTGCCAGCAGCCTAGCGTCTTACAATGAGCAGTTCTTC. Translating it yields CASSLASYNEQFF.

V usage is TRBV11-3 and J usage is TRBJ2-3, with D tentatively TRBD1 (6 bases). The ends were cut back, 0 bases at V and 1 base at J, with 14 bases in the middle. CDR1 is SGHNT and CDR2 is YENEEA in the germline V gene. The CDR3 sequence is 17 residues long. CDR3 sequence: CASSLDQQGFRTDTQYF. CDR3 nucleotides: TGTGCCAGCAGCTTAGACCAGCAGGGGTTCCGCACAGATACGCAGTATTTT.

This sequence joins TRBV6-4 and TRBJ2-3; TRBD2 agrees at 9 bases. Germline CDR1 is MRHNA and CDR2 is SNTAGT. V shed 5 bases and J 8 bases; nucleotides not matched to a gene: 8. There are 14 residues in the CDR3. The DNA of the CDR3 is TGTGCCAGCAGTCGGACTAGCGTAGATTTTACGCAGTATTTT. It specifies CASSRTSVDFTQYF.

This chain connects TRBV24-1 to TRBJ2-7; TRBD1 matches at 7 bases. J lost 6 bases, V lost 3 bases, and 10 bases had no gene match. The V gene's germline CDR1 is KGHDR and CDR2 SFDVKD. This CDR3 comprises 15 residues. CDR3 in amino acids: CATSDPGQSTLEQYF. DNA for the CDR3: TGTGCCACCAGTGATCCGGGACAGTCCACTCTCGAGCAGTACTTC.

This chain connects TRBV6-1 to TRBJ1-5; 9 bases line up with TRBD1. This CDR3 has 18 residues. V shed 2 bases, J shed 0 bases, and the junction held 8 bases outside the gene matches. Germline CDR1 is MNHNS and CDR2 is SASEGT. CDR3: CASSESRGTGFSNQPQHF. DNA of the CDR3: TGTGCCAGCAGTGAATCTCGGGGGACAGGGTTTAGCAATCAGCCCCAGCATTTT.

The chain is built from TRBV6-5 and TRBJ2-7, with D possibly matching TRBD1 (6 bases). The CDR3 has 16 amino acids. Trimming took off 2 bases at V and 4 bases at J, with 18 bases between the two ends. The V gene's germline CDR1 is MNHEY and CDR2 SVGAGI. This CDR3 reads CASSYGSGVEMYEQYF. The DNA of the CDR3 is TGTGCCAGCAGTTACGGATCAGGGGTGGAAATGTACGAGCAGTACTTC.

V and J are TRBV2 and TRBJ2-1; 9 positions match TRBD2. Germline V gene lookup returns CDR1 SNHLY and CDR2 FYNNEI. The V and J ends lost 1 base and 3 bases, in that order; junction bases with no gene match: 1. The CDR3 is 15 amino acids. CDR3 sequence (DNA): TGTGCCAGCAGTGAAGAACTAGCGGGCTACAATGAGCAGTTCTTC. Protein product: CASSEELAGYNEQFF.

The chain uses TRBV19 and TRBJ2-1; 7 nucleotides align to TRBD2. The CDR3 covers 14 residues. V lost 7 bases to trimming and J lost 5 bases; unmatched junction nucleotides: 8. Per the germline V gene, CDR1 is LNHDA and CDR2 is SQIVND (reference sequence). The CDR3 DNA reads as TGTGCCAGTACGGCGGCCGCGGGGGACAATGAGCAGTTCTTC. Protein: CASTAAAGDNEQFF.

The chain links TRBV27 to TRBJ1-4, with D possibly TRBD1 on 5 matching bases. The CDR3 length is 16 residues. Trimming pared 6 bases from V and 2 bases from J, leaving 16 bases between. Germline V gene data show CDR1 as MNHEY and CDR2 as SMNVEV (reference sequence). The CDR3, as DNA: TGTGCCAGCAGACGGACATGGCCTTCGACTAATGAAAAACTGTTTTTT. It specifies CASRRTWPSTNEKLFF.

This chain uses TRBV6-5 with TRBJ2-1; D ambiguous. V lost 1 base and J lost 6, with 13 bases in between. CDR1 and CDR2 from the germline V gene are MNHEY and SVGAGI. The CDR3 sequence is 15 residues long. CDR3 region: CASSYYNVPPNEQFF. CDR3 in DNA: TGTGCCAGCAGTTACTACAATGTGCCTCCCAATGAGCAGTTCTTC.

This clone was detected only once. V and J are TRBV15 and TRBJ2-1, with 7 bases aligning to TRBD2. J lost 3 bases, V lost 4 bases, and 6 bases had no gene match. CDR1 LNHNV and CDR2 YYDKDF come from the germline V gene (reference sequence). The length of the CDR3 is 15 residues. The CDR3 region has the DNA TGTGCCACCAGCAAAGCGGGGCAAGACTACAATGAGCAGTTCTTC. This sequence encodes CATSKAGQDYNEQFF.